Described below is a single T cell receptor beta chain sequence and its context. Its antigen remains unidentified. CDR1 SGHDT and CDR2 YYEEEE come from the germline V gene. The CDR3 spans 14 residues. Trimming pared 2 bases from V and 3 bases from J, leaving 10 bases between. These data are taken from a study of chemoradiotherapy in HPV16-positive cancers. Samples were taken several times over chemoradiotherapy. Study-level results: For HPV16-positive patients, expanding HPV-responsive T cells associated with longer recurrence-free survival.

Clones were read by immunoSEQ multiplex PCR, and TCRdb kept only the in-frame ones, dropping some. This table holds around 30,000 clones, approximately 88% found once. The chain recombines TRBV5-6 with TRBJ2-3; a weak D match, TRBD2 (6 bases). Sample: blood, taken from a patient who underwent chemoradiotherapy. The clonotype comes from a human donor with HPV-associated anogenital cancer. CDR3 DNA sequence: TGTGCCAGCAGCTTCGCTAGCGTAACAGATACGCAGTATTTT. This gives the protein CASSFASVTDTQYF.